This T cell receptor beta chain was identified in a study of cytomegalovirus exposure and HLA in healthy donors. Study conclusions and caveats: Sequencing depth across donors, presence/absence analyses assumed, was roughly uniform.

Use of 60 Vbeta and 13 Jbeta primers characterized the PCR. Measured with immunoSEQ multiplex PCR; TCRdb has only the in-frame clones, and not every one. The repertoire holds around 140,000 clones, with 60% to 80% as singletons. Donors likely had unrecorded immune exposures despite being nominally healthy when sampled. Turning to this clone: The antigen remains undetermined.

This CDR3 is built from 13 residues. Germline V gene lookup returns CDR1 SGHDN and CDR2 FVKESK. V shed 2 bases and J shed 4 bases, with 8 bases lying between them. The sequence was collected from a male donor in good health and CMV-seronegative. This chain joins TRBV14 and TRBJ1-1; D is unclear. Sample: PBMCs. The CDR3 reads CASSQNSLTEAFF. The CDR3 DNA reads as TGTGCCAGCAGCCAAAACAGCCTCACTGAAGCTTTCTTT.